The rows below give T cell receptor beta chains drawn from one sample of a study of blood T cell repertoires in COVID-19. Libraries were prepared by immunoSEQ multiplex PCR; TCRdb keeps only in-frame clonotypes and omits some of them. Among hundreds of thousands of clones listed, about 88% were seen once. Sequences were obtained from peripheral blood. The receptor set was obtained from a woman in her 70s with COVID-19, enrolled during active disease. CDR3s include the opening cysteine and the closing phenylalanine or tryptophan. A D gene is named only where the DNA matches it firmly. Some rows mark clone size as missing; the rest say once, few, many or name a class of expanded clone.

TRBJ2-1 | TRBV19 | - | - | CASSMWGGSEQFF | TGTGCCAGTAGTATGTGGGGTGGGAGTGAGCAGTTCTTC
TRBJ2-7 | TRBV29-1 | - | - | CSVEMAGREQYF | TGCAGCGTTGAAATGGCAGGGCGCGAGCAGTACTTC
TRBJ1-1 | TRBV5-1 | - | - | CASSPQQGKAFF | TGCGCCAGCAGCCCCCAACAGGGAAAAGCTTTCTTT
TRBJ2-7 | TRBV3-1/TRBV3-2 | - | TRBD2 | CASSQGSGGAYEQYF | TGTGCCAGCAGCCAGGGTAGCGGGGGGGCCTACGAGCAGTACTTC
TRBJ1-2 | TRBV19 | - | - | CASSIPGGGYGYTF | TGTGCCAGTAGTATACCGGGAGGGGGATATGGCTACACCTTC
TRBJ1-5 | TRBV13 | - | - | CASSLGTTNQPQHF | TGTGCCAGCAGCTTGGGGACAACAAATCAGCCCCAGCATTTT
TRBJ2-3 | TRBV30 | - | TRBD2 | CAWRASGGNTQYF | TGTGCCTGGAGGGCAAGCGGGGGGAATACGCAGTATTTT
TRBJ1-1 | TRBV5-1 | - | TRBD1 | CASSSGGQTEAFF | TGCGCCAGCAGCTCCGGGGGACAGACTGAAGCTTTCTTT
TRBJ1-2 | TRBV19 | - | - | CASSSGDHYGYTF | TGTGCCAGTTCCTCGGGGGATCACTATGGCTACACCTTC
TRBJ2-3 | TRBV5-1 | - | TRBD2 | CASSLGLAGGTDTQYF | TGCGCCAGCAGCTTGGGTCTAGCGGGGGGCACAGATACGCAGTATTTT
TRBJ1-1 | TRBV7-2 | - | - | CASSPQGLWTEAFF | TGTGCCAGCAGCCCACAGGGATTATGGACTGAAGCTTTCTTT
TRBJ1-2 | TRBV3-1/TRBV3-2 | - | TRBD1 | CASSQGQKTGGYTF | TGTGCCAGCAGCCAGGGACAGAAAACGGGTGGCTACACCTTC
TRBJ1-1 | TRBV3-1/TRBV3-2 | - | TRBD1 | CASSQGTGASEAFF | TGTGCCAGCAGCCAAGGAACAGGGGCGTCTGAAGCTTTCTTT
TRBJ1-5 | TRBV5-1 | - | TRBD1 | CASSSGQGDNQPQHF | TGCGCCAGCAGTTCAGGACAGGGGGATAATCAGCCCCAGCATTTT
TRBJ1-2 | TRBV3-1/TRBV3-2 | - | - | CASSQEGGYTF | TGTGCCAGCAGCCAGGAGGGTGGCTACACCTTC
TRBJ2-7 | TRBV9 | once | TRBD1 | CASSPGQGGLGTNF | TGTGCCAGCAGCCCTGGACAGGGGGGGCTGGGGACAAACTTC
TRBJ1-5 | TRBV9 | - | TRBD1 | CASSAGTGVLQPQHF | TGTGCCAGCAGCGCCGGGACAGGGGTGCTACAGCCCCAGCATTTT
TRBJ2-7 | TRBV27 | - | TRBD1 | CASSKGQGSSYEQYF | TGTGCCAGCAGTAAGGGACAGGGTAGCTCCTACGAGCAGTACTTC
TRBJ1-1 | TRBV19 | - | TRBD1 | CASSLRGTGDAWGTEAFF | TGTGCCAGTAGCCTCCGCGGGACAGGGGATGCCTGGGGCACTGAAGCTTTCTTT
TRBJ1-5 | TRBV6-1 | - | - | CASSEGPGSNQPQHF | TGTGCCAGCAGTGAAGGTCCAGGGAGCAATCAGCCCCAGCATTTT
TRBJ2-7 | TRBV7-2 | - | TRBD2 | CASSAWGGEQYF | TGTGCCAGCAGTGCATGGGGGGGCGAGCAGTACTTC
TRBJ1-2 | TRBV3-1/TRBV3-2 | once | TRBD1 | CASSQEGQGWYGYTF | TGTGCCAGCAGCCAAGAGGGACAGGGGTGGTATGGCTACACCTTC
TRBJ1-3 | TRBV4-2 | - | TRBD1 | CASSQPILRGQVGNTIYF | TGTGCCAGCAGCCAACCTATCCTCAGGGGACAGGTCGGAAACACCATATATTTT
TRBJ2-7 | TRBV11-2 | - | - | CASSLMLVGGGEQYF | TGTGCCAGCAGCTTAATGTTGGTTGGAGGAGGTGAGCAGTACTTC
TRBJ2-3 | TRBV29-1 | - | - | CSVPLSTDTQYF | TGCAGCGTTCCCCTGAGCACAGATACGCAGTATTTT
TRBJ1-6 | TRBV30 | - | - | CAWNILTGDSPLHF | TGTGCCTGGAATATCTTGACAGGTGATTCACCCCTCCACTTT
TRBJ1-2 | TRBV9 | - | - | CASSAHRQSPYGYTF | TGTGCCAGCAGCGCCCACCGACAGTCCCCCTATGGCTACACCTTC
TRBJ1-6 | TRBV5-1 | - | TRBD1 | CASSSGTGGRYNSPLHF | TGCGCCAGCAGCTCCGGGACAGGGGGACGATATAATTCACCCCTCCACTTT
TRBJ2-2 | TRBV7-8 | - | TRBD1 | CASSSRDRGGELFF | TGTGCCAGCAGCTCCCGGGACAGGGGCGGGGAGCTGTTTTTT
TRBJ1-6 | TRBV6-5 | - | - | CASSYTPNYNSPLHF | TGTGCCAGCAGTTACACACCGAACTATAATTCACCCCTCCACTTT
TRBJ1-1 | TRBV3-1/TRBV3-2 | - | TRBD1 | CASSQEQGRNTEAFF | TGTGCCAGCAGCCAAGAACAGGGGAGGAACACTGAAGCTTTCTTT
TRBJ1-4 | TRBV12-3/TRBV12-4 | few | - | CASSLYNEKLFF | TGTGCCAGCAGTCTATATAATGAAAAACTGTTTTTT
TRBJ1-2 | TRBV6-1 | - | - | CASSEFARSLSTHGYTF | TGTGCCAGCAGTGAATTCGCCAGATCCTTATCCACCCATGGCTACACCTTC
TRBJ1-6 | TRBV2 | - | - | CASSPSGGETYSPLHF | TGTGCCAGCAGCCCCAGCGGGGGCGAGACGTATTCACCCCTCCACTTT
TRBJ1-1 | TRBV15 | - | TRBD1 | CATSTPDRGLNTEAFF | TGTGCCACCAGCACTCCCGACAGGGGGCTCAACACTGAAGCTTTCTTT
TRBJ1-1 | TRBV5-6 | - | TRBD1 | CATADDRGSSEAFF | TGTGCCACCGCGGACGACAGGGGATCTTCTGAAGCTTTCTTT
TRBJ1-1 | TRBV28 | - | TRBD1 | CASSWGPDRSNTEAFF | TGTGCCAGCAGTTGGGGACCGGACAGGTCGAACACTGAAGCTTTCTTT
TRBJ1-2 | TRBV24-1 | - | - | CATSDSTGYYGYTF | TGTGCCACCAGTGATTCAACAGGGTACTATGGCTACACCTTC
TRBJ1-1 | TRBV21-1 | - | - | CASSKGTGERDTEAFF | TGTGCCAGCAGCAAAGGGACAGGGGAACGGGACACTGAAGCTTTCTTT
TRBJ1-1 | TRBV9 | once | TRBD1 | CASSGQGAAEAFF | TGTGCCAGCAGCGGACAGGGGGCCGCTGAAGCTTTCTTT
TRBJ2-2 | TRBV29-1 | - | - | CSVEGRGPTGELFF | TGCAGCGTTGAAGGCAGGGGACCTACCGGGGAGCTGTTTTTT
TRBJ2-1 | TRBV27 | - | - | CASSLLANYNEQFF | TGTGCCAGCAGTCTGCTAGCGAATTACAATGAGCAGTTCTTC
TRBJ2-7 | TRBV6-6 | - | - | CASSLARVEQYF | TGTGCCAGCAGCCTCGCCAGGGTCGAGCAGTACTTC
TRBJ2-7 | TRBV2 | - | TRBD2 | CANSKRGETYEQYF | TGTGCCAATTCAAAGCGGGGCGAAACCTACGAGCAGTACTTC
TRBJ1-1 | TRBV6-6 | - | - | CASSYRAGPGTEAFF | TGTGCCAGCAGTTACCGTGCGGGGCCCGGCACTGAAGCTTTCTTT